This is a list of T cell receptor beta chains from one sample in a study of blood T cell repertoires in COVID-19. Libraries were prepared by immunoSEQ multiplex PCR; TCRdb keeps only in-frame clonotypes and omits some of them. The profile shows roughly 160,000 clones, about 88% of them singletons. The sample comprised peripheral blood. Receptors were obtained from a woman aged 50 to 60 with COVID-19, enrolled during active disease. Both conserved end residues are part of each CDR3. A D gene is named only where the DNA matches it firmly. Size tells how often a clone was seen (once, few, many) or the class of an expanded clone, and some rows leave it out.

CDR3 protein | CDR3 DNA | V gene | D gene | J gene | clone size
CASSLDSVRETQYF | TGTGCCAGCTCACTGGACAGCGTGCGGGAGACCCAGTACTTC | TRBV18 | - | TRBJ2-5 | -
CASSLESSGGQTQYF | TGTGCCAGCAGCTTAGAGTCTAGCGGGGGGCAGACCCAGTACTTC | TRBV11-3 | TRBD2 | TRBJ2-5 | -
CASSKTSGGGSYNEQFF | TGTGCCAGCAGCAAAACTAGCGGGGGGGGATCCTACAATGAGCAGTTCTTC | TRBV7-6 | TRBD2 | TRBJ2-1 | -
CASSLDFRDHGYTF | TGTGCCAGCAGCTTAGATTTCCGGGATCATGGCTACACCTTC | TRBV7-9 | - | TRBJ1-2 | -
CASSLVSGGARYTGELFF | TGCGCCAGCAGCTTGGTCAGCGGGGGGGCGAGGTACACCGGGGAGCTGTTTTTT | TRBV5-1 | TRBD2 | TRBJ2-2 | -
CASSSGQYEKLFF | TGTGCCAGCAGCTCGGGACAGTATGAAAAACTGTTTTTT | TRBV28 | TRBD1 | TRBJ1-4 | -
CASSLSGQGGSPLHF | TGCGCCAGCAGCTTGTCAGGACAGGGGGGTTCACCCCTCCACTTT | TRBV5-1 | TRBD1 | TRBJ1-6 | many
CAWSGGSTDTQYF | TGTGCCTGGAGCGGGGGTTCCACAGATACGCAGTATTTT | TRBV30 | - | TRBJ2-3 | -
CASSIFNLRAKAKNIQYF | TGTGCCAGTAGTATATTTAATTTGCGGGCCAAAGCCAAAAACATTCAGTACTTC | TRBV19 | - | TRBJ2-4 | -
CASSPFGGEAFF | TGTGCCAGCAGTCCGTTTGGCGGTGAAGCTTTCTTT | TRBV12-3/TRBV12-4 | - | TRBJ1-1 | once
CASSAGQTYNSPLHF | TGTGCCAGTTCCGCGGGGCAGACCTATAATTCACCCCTCCACTTT | TRBV19 | - | TRBJ1-6 | once
CASSPGRVSYNEQFF | TGCGCCAGCAGCCCGGGCAGGGTCTCCTACAATGAGCAGTTCTTC | TRBV4-1 | - | TRBJ2-1 | once
CASSKRTGAYYNSPLHF | TGTGCCAGTAGTAAAAGGACAGGGGCGTATTATAATTCACCCCTCCACTTT | TRBV19 | TRBD1 | TRBJ1-6 | -
CASSPRLVNEKLFF | TGTGCCAGCAGTCCTCGGTTGGTGAATGAAAAACTGTTTTTT | TRBV6-5 | - | TRBJ1-4 | -
CASSQAVAGGTDTQYF | TGTGCCAGCAGCCAAGCTGTAGCGGGGGGCACAGATACGCAGTATTTT | TRBV4-2 | TRBD2 | TRBJ2-3 | -
CASWDRGFRGYTF | TGTGCCAGTTGGGACAGGGGGTTTCGTGGCTACACCTTC | TRBV12-3/TRBV12-4 | TRBD1 | TRBJ1-2 | -
CASQRGGEQPQHF | TGTGCCAGCCAACGGGGGGGTGAACAGCCCCAGCATTTT | TRBV12-3/TRBV12-4 | - | TRBJ1-5 | -